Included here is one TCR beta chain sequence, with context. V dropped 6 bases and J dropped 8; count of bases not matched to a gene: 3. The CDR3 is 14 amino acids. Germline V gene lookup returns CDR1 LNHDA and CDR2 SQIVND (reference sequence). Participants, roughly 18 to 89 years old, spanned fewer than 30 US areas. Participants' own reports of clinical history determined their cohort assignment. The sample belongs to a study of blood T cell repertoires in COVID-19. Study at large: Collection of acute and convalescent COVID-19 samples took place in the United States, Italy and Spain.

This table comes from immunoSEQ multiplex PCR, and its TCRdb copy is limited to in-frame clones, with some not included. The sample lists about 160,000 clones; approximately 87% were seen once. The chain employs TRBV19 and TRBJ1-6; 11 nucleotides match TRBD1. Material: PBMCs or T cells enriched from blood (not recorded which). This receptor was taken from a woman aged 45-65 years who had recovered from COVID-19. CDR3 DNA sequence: TGTGCCAGTAGGGACAGGGGGCAGTATTCACCCCTCCACTTT. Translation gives CASRDRGQYSPLHF.